This TCR beta chain was sequenced in a study of cytomegalovirus exposure and HLA in healthy donors. Study context: Around 85 million unique TCR sequences came from HLA-typed donors in an early release. Study-wide findings and caveats: Several of the most significant clusters were apparently associated with common viral pathogens in a later analysis. For cytomegalovirus status, the classifier reportedly gave diagnoses with high specificity and sensitivity. In a later analysis, compared with equally common non-associated chains, HLA-associated beta chains were more expanded.

A note on this clone: Its antigen is undetermined.

PCR amplification relied on 60 Vbeta primers (plus 13 Jbeta primers). Method: immunoSEQ multiplex PCR; TCRdb's copy keeps in-frame clones and lacks some. The sample includes around 100,000 clones, around 79% seen only once; the top ten take approximately 3.7%. The CDR3 is 16 residues long. Trimming cost V 5 bases and J 6 bases; bases outside gene matches: 12. Germline V gives CDR1 SGHTA, CDR2 FQGNSA. The rearrangement links TRBV7-2 to TRBJ2-7, with 11 bases matching TRBD2. The origin of this receptor is a man over 45 in good health and CMV-seropositive. Sequenced input: PBMCs. The CDR3 DNA reads TGTGCCAGCAGCGAAATTAGCGGGAGGGCCTCGGGCGAGCAGTACTTC. Translation: CASSEISGRASGEQYF.